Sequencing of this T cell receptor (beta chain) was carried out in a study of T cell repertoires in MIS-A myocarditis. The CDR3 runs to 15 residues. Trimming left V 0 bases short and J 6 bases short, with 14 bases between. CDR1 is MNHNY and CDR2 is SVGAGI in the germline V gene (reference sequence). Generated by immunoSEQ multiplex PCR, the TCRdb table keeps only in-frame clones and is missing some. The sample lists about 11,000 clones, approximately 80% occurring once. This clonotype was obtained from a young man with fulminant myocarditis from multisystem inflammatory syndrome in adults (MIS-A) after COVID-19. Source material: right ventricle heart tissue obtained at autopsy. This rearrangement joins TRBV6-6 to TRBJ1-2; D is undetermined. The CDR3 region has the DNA TGTGCCAGCAGTTACTCGGGATCCCTCATCGATGGCTACACCTTC. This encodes CASSYSGSLIDGYTF.